The entry below describes one TCR beta chain. Its antigen is not yet known. One base away there is no much larger clone; base qualities are not given. This entry belongs to a study of response to subunit inactivated influenza vaccine listed by TCRdb under 2018. Context from the whole study: The study used deep quantitative T cell receptor repertoire profiling to track responses to a trivalent subunit inactivated influenza vaccine.

The full study reports these points: According to the authors, only a limited number of new T cells may be recruited by each seasonal influenza vaccination.

The library was made by RT-PCR. Sequencing was carried out with an Illumina HiSeq 2500. TCRdb ran its own pipeline on the public reads, namely fastp trimming at Q25 and MiXCR clone calling, and kept in-frame beta chains. Records with the same CDR3 protein are collapsed into one entry carrying the most frequent genes and DNA. The sample includes approximately 530,000 distinct CDR3 sequences, with roughly 13% observed a single time. The top ten hold over 10% of the sample. The time point tag for this specimen amounts to: around 45 days after influenza vaccine administration. The sample here was PBMCs from blood, taken about 40 days after vaccination. This receptor was taken from a man aged 50 to 60 who received an inactivated influenza vaccine. Donor details come from another sample of the same person, matched by shared clones.

At the DNA level, the sequence is TGCGCCAGCAGCTTGAGTTCAGGGGGAAAAGAGACCCAGTACTTC. Its product reads: CASSLSSGGKETQYF. This chain joins TRBV5-1 to TRBJ2-5; 7 of the junction bases match TRBD1. Sequences SGHRS (CDR1) and YFSETQ (CDR2) are obtained from the germline V gene. The CDR3 has 15 amino acids, counting the end cysteine and phenylalanine. Just the 45-base CDR3 DNA is kept, in frame starting at base 1. Clipping removes 1 base from V and 3 bases from J, with 6 as the unmatched junction base count.